These 10 T cell receptor beta chains were sequenced from one sample in a study of T cells after yellow fever vaccination. TCRdb used MiXCR to reprocess the 5' RACE reads, holding one entry per CDR3 protein. This sample has 250,000 to 300,000 distinct CDR3 sequences, with 5.2% found just once. This specimen consisted of CD4+ T cells sorted from PBMCs, obtained on the day of the yellow fever booster vaccination. The origin of the receptors is a man younger than 35 who received the YFV17D yellow fever vaccine.

The chain is built from TRBV5-5 and TRBJ2-5, with D perhaps TRBD2 (5 bases). Germline loops: CDR1 SGHKS, CDR2 YYEKEE (reference sequence). The CDR3 runs 14 residues. Trimming shortened V by 3 bases and J by 1 base, and 10 bases separated the two germline ends. For the CDR3, the DNA is TGTGCCAGCAGCTCCCGGGGAACCCAAGAGACCCAGTACTTC. Translating it yields CASSSRGTQETQYF.

This clonotype has a handful of counts. V is TRBV28 and J is TRBJ2-7, with D possibly called TRBD1 or TRBD2 (5 bases each). CDR1 is MDHEN and CDR2 is SYDVKM in the germline V gene. V was cut by 6 bases and J by 0 bases, with 18 bases left in between. The CDR3 is 16 amino acids. The CDR3 is CASSSPGTRTSYEQYF. The CDR3, as DNA: TGTGCCAGCAGCTCTCCCGGGACCCGGACCTCCTACGAGCAGTACTTC.

The sample holds a few counts of this clonotype. The chain has TRBV7-2 and TRBJ2-7; unclear D gene. Trimming took 5 bases from V and 3 from J, leaving 5 bases between them. CDR1 is SGHTA and CDR2 is FQGNSA in the germline V gene. The CDR3 extends over 11 amino acids. CDR3 coding DNA: TGTGCCAGCAGCGGAATCTACGAGCAGTACTTC. It encodes CASSGIYEQYF.

This clonotype appeared many times. This chain links TRBV5-1 with TRBJ2-2, with 9 bases aligning to TRBD1. The ends lost 4 bases at V and 6 bases at J; junction bases unmatched: 16. The CDR3 sequence is 18 residues long. Germline lookup yields CDR1 SGHRS and CDR2 YFSETQ. This chain's CDR3 is CASSPILTGTGTSGELFF. CDR3 nucleotides: TGCGCCAGCAGCCCCATACTCACCGGGACAGGGACCTCCGGGGAGCTGTTTTTT.

This clonotype was found a few times. This chain joins TRBV30 and TRBJ1-6, with no clear D. The germline V and J ends were trimmed by 0 bases and 10 bases, with 16 bases remaining between them. The CDR3 extends over 15 amino acids. The germline V gene encodes CDR1 GTSNPN and CDR2 SVGIG (reference sequence). This CDR3 reads CAWSVGGAGESPLHF. CDR3 DNA sequence: TGTGCCTGGAGTGTAGGTGGAGCGGGTGAATCACCCCTCCACTTT.

The chain links TRBV27 to TRBJ2-7; D unclear. From germline, CDR1 is MNHEY and CDR2 SMNVEV (reference sequence). The CDR3 length is 13 residues. This CDR3 is CTSSSQALRVQYV. CDR3 nucleotide sequence: TGCACCAGCAGTTCCCAGGCCCTTAGGGTGCAGTACGTC.

This clonotype was seen many times. This chain connects TRBV7-2 to TRBJ2-7, with D unclear. Germline values: CDR1 SGHTA, CDR2 FQGNSA. CDR3 length: 13 residues. V shed 2 bases and J shed 1 base, with 6 bases lying between them. The CDR3 loop reads CASSLSGSYEQYV. CDR3 nucleotide sequence: TGTGCCAGCAGCTTATCCGGATCCTACGAGCAGTACGTC.

V gene TRBV6-5 combines with J gene TRBJ2-3, with TRBD2 matching over 12 bases. CDR1 MNHEY and CDR2 SVGAGI come from the germline V gene. V lost 6 bases to trimming and J lost 5 bases; unmatched junction nucleotides: 6. The CDR3 is 15 amino acids. The chain's CDR3 is CASRFLAGGGDTQYF. In DNA, the CDR3 is TGTGCCAGCAGATTTCTAGCGGGGGGGGGAGATACGCAGTATTTT.

This clonotype was seen only a few times. The chain recombines TRBV4-1 with TRBJ2-1; D call uncertain. The CDR3 consists of 13 residues. Per germline, CDR1 MGHRA and CDR2 YSYEKL. V dropped 4 bases and J dropped 8 bases, with 12 bases sitting between them. For the CDR3, the DNA is TGCGCCAGCAGCCCGTGGACCTTGGATGAGCAGTTCTTC. This codes for CASSPWTLDEQFF.

In this sample, this clonotype turned up a few times. The chain links TRBV4-1 to TRBJ1-5, with a weak D call TRBD1 (6 bases). CDR3 size: 14 residues. In germline, CDR1 is MGHRA, CDR2 YSYEKL. V was shortened by 3 bases and J by 9 bases, with 15 bases between the two germline ends. CDR3: CASSQPGQLRPQHF. The CDR3 DNA sequence: TGCGCCAGCAGCCAGCCCGGACAGCTTAGGCCCCAGCATTTT.